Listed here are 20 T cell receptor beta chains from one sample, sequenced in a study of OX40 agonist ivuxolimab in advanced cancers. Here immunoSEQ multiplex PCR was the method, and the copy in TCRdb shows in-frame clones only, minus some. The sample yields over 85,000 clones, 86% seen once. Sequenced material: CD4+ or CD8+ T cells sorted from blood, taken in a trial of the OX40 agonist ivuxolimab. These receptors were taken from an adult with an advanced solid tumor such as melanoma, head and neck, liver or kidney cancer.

In DNA, the CDR3 is TGCGCCAGCAGCGAACAGGACAGGGGAAGCTCTGGAAACACCATATATTTT. Amino acids: CASSEQDRGSSGNTIYF. The rearrangement joins TRBV5-1 to TRBJ1-3; TRBD1 matches at 9 bases. CDR1 is SGHRS, CDR2 YFSETQ, per germline. Germline trimming cut 4 bases from V and 0 bases from J; bases unmatched to any gene: 8. CDR3 length: 17 amino acids.

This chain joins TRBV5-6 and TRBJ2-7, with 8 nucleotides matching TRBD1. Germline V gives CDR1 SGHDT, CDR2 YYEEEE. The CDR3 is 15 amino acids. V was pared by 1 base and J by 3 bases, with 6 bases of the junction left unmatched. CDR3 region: CASSLRGTGDYEQYF. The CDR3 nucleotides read TGTGCCAGCAGCTTGAGGGGGACAGGCGACTACGAGCAGTACTTC.

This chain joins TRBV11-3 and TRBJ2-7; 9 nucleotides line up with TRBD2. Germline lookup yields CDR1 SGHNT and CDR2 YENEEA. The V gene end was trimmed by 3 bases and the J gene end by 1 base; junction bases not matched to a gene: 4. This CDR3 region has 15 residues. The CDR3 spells CASSFMSGGSYEQYF. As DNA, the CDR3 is TGTGCCAGCAGCTTCATGAGCGGGGGGTCCTACGAGCAGTACTTC.

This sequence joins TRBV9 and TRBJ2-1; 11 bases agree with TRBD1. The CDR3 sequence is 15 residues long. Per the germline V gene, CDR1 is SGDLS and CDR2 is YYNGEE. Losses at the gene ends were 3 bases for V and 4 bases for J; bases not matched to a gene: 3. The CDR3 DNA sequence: TGTGCCAGCAGCGGTGGGACAGGGGGGTACAATGAGCAGTTCTTC. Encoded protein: CASSGGTGGYNEQFF.

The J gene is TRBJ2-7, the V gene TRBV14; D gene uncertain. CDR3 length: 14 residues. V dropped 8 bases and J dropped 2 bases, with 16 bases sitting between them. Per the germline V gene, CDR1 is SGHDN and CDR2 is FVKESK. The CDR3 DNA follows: TGTGCCAGCTCCGAATTGGGTTCCCCCTACGAGCAGTACTTC. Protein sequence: CASSELGSPYEQYF.

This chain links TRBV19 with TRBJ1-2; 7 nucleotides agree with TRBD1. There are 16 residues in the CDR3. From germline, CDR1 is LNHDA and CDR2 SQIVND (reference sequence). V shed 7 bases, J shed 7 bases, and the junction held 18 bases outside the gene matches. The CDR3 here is CASIARQGVTLSGYTF. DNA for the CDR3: TGTGCCAGTATCGCCCGACAGGGAGTAACCCTCTCTGGCTACACCTTC.

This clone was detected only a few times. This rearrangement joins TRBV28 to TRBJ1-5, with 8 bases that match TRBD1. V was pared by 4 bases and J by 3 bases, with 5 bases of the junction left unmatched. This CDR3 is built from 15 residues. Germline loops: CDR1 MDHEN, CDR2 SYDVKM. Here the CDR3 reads CASSSGGATNQPQHF. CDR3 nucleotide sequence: TGTGCCAGCAGTTCAGGGGGCGCTACCAATCAGCCCCAGCATTTT.

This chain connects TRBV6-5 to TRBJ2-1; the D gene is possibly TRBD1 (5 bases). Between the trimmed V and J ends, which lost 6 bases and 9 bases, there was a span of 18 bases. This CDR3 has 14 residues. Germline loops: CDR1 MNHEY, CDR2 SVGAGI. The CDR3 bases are TGTGCCAGCAGCCGGACATTTAGTATGGGTGAGCAGTTCTTC. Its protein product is CASSRTFSMGEQFF.

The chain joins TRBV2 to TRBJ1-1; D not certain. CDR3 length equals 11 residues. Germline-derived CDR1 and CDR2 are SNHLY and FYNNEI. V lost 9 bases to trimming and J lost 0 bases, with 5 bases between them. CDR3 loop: CASSVNTEAFF. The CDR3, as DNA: TGTGCCAGTTCGGTGAACACTGAAGCTTTCTTT.

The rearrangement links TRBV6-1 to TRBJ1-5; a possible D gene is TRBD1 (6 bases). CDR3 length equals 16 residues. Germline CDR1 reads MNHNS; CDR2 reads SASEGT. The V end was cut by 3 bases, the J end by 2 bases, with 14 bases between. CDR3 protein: CASSESRGWGNQPQHF. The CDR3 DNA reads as TGTGCCAGCAGTGAGTCCAGGGGTTGGGGCAATCAGCCCCAGCATTTT.

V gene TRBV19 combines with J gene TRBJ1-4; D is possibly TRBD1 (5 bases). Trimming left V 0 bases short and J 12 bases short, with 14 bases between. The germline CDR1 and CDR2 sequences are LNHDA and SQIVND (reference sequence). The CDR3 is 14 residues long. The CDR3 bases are TGTGCCAGTAGTATAGAATGGACACATAATCAACTGTTTTTT. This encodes CASSIEWTHNQLFF.

Here the CDR3 reads CATSRGQGDTGELFF. CDR3 DNA sequence: TGTGCCACCAGCCGCGGACAGGGGGATACCGGGGAGCTGTTTTTT. The chain links TRBV15 to TRBJ2-2; 10 bases agree with TRBD1. V shed 5 bases and J 5 bases; nucleotides not matched to a gene: 5. CDR3 length: 15 amino acids. Germline V gene lookup returns CDR1 LNHNV and CDR2 YYDKDF (reference sequence).

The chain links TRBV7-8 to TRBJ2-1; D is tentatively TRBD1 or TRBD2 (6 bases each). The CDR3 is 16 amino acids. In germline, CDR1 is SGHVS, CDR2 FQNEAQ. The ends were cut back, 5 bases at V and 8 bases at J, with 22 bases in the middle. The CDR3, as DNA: TGTGCCAGCAGCCGGAGGGTGTCAGGGGCCTTGGATGAGCAGTTCTTC. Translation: CASSRRVSGALDEQFF.

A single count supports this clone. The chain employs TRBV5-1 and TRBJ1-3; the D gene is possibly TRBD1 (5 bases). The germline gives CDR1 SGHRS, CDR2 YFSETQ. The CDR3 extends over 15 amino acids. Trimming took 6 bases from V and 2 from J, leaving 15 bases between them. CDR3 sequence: CASTERGTPGNTIYF. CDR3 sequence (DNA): TGCGCCAGCACCGAGCGAGGGACCCCTGGAAACACCATATATTTT.

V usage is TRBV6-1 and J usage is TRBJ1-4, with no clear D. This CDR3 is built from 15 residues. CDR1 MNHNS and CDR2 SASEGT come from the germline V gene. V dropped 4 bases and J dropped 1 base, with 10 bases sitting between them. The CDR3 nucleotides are TGTGCCAGCAGTGCTATCAGCGGAACTAATGAAAAACTGTTTTTT. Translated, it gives CASSAISGTNEKLFF.

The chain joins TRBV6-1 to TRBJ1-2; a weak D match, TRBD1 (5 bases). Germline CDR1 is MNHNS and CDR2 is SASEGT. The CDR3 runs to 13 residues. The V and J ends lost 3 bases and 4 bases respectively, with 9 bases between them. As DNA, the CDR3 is TGTGCCAGCAGTGATCCGGGGGGCTATGGCTACACCTTC. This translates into CASSDPGGYGYTF.

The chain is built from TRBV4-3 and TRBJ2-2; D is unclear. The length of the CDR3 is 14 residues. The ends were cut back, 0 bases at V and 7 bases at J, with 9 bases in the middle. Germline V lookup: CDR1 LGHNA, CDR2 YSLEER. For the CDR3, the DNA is TGCGCCAGCAGCCAAGATTTAACCAACGGGGAGCTGTTTTTT. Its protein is CASSQDLTNGELFF.

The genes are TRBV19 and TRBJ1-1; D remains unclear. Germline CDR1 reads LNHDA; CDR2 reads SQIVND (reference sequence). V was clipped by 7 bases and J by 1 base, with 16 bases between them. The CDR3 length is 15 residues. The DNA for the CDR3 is TGTGCCAGTATCCCCCGATCCGGTGGGAACACTGAAGCTTTCTTT. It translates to CASIPRSGGNTEAFF.

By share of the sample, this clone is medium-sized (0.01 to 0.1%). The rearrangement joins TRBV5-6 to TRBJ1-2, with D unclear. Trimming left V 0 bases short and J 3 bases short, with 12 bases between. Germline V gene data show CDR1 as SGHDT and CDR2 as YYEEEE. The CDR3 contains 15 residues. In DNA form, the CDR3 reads TGTGCCAGCAGCTTGGCCGTCAAGCGCCACTATGGCTACACCTTC. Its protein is CASSLAVKRHYGYTF.

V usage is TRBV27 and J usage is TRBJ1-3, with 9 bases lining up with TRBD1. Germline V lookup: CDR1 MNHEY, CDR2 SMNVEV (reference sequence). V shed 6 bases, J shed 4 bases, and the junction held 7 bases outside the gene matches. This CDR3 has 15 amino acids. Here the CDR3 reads CASRQQGALGNTIYF. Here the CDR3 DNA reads TGTGCCAGCAGGCAACAGGGGGCGCTGGGAAACACCATATATTTT.